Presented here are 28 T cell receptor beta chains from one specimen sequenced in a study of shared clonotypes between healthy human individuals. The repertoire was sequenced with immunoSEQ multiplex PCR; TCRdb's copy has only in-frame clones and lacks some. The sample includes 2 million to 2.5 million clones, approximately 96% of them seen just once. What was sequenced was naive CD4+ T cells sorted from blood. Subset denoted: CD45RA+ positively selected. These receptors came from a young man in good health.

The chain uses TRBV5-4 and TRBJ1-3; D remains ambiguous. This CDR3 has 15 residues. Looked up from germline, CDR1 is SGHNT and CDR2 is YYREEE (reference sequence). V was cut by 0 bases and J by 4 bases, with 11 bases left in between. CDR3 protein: CASSLGGFSGNTIYF. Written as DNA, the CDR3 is TGTGCCAGCAGCTTGGGCGGGTTCTCCGGAAACACCATATATTTT.

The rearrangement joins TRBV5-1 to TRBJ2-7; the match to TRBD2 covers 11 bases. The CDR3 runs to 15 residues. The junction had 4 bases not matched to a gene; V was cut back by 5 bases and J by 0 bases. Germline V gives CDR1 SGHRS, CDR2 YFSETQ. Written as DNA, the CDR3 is TGCGCCAGCAGTTCGACTAGCGGGGTCTCCTACGAGCAGTACTTC. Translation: CASSSTSGVSYEQYF.

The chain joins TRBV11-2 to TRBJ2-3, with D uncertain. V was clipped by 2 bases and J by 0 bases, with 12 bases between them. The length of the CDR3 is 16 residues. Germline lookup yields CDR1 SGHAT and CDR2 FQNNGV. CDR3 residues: CASSLFSMTSTDTQYF. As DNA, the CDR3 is TGTGCCAGCAGCTTATTTAGTATGACCAGCACAGATACGCAGTATTTT.

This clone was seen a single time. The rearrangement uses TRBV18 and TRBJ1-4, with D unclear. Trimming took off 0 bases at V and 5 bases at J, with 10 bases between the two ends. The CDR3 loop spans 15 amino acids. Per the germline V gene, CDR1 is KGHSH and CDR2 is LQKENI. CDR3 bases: TGTGCCAGCTCACCACCCCCAGTAGGAAATGAAAAACTGTTTTTT. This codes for CASSPPPVGNEKLFF.

CDR3 nucleotides: TGTGCCAGCAGGGAACAGGGAGGGTATAATGAAAAACTGTTTTTT. Translating it yields CASREQGGYNEKLFF. The rearrangement links TRBV6-1 to TRBJ1-4, with TRBD1 as a possible D gene (6 bases). The CDR3 length is 15 residues. Germline V lookup: CDR1 MNHNS, CDR2 SASEGT. Trimming shortened V by 6 bases and J by 4 bases, and 15 bases separated the two germline ends.

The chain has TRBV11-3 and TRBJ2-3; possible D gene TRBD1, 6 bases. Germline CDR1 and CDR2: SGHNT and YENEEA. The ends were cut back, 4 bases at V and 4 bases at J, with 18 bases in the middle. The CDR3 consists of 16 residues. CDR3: CASSSNRGSIADTQYF. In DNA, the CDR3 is TGTGCCAGCAGCTCTAATAGGGGGAGTATCGCAGATACGCAGTATTTT.

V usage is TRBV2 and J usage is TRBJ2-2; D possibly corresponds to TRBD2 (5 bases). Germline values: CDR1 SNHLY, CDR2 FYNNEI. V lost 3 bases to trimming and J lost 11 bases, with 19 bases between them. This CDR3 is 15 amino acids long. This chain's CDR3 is CASSDLLTVPGELFF. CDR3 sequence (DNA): TGTGCCAGCAGTGACCTACTGACGGTTCCGGGAGAGCTGTTTTTT.

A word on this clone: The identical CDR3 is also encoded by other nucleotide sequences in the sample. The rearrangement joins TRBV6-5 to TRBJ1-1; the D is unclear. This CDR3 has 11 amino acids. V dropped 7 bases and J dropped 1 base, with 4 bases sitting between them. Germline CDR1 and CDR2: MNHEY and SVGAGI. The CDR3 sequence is CASTWNTEAFF. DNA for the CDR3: TGTGCCAGCACTTGGAACACTGAAGCTTTCTTT.

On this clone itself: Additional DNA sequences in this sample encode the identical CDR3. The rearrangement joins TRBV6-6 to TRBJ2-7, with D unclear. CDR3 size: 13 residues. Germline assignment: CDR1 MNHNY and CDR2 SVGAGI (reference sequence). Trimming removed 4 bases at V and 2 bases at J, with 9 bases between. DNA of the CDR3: TGTGCCAGCAGTTCGGACCGTACCTACGAGCAGTACTTC. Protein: CASSSDRTYEQYF.

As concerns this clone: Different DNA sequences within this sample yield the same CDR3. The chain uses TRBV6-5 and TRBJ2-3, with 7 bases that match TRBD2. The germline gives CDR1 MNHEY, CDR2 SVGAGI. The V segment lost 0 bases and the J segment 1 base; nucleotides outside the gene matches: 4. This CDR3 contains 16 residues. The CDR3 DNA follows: TGTGCCAGCAGTTACTCGAGTGGGGGGGGCACAGATACGCAGTATTTT. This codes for CASSYSSGGGTDTQYF.

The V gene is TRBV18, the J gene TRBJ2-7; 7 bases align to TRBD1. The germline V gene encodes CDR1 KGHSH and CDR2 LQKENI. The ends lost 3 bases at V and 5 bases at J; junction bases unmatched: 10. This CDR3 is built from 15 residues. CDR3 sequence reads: CASSPRDSAQDEQYF. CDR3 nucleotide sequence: TGTGCCAGCTCACCTAGGGACAGCGCCCAGGACGAGCAGTACTTC. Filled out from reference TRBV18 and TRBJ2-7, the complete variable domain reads NAGVMQNPRHLVRRRGQEARLRCSPMKGHSHVYWYRQLPEEGLKFMVYLQKENIIDESGMPKERFSAEFPKEGPSILRIQQVVRGDSAAYFCASSPRDSAQDEQYFGPGTRLTVT.

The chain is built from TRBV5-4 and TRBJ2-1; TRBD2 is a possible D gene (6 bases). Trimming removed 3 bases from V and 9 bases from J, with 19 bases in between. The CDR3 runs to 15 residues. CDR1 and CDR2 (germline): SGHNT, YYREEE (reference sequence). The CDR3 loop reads CASSSGLATRIEQFF. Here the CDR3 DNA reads TGTGCCAGCAGCTCGGGACTTGCCACCAGGATTGAGCAGTTCTTC. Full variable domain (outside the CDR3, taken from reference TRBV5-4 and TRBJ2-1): ETGVTQSPTHLIKTRGQQVTLRCSSQSGHNTVSWYQQALGQGPQFIFQYYREEENGRGNFPPRFSGLQFPNYSSELNVNALELDDSALYLCASSSGLATRIEQFFGPGTRLTVL.

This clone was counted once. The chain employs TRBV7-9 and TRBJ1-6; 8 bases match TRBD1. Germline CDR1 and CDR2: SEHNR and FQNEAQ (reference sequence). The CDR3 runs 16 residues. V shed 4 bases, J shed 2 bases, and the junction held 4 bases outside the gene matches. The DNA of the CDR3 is TGTGCCAGCAGCTCAGGGACAGGAACCTATAATTCACCCCTCCACTTT. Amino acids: CASSSGTGTYNSPLHF.

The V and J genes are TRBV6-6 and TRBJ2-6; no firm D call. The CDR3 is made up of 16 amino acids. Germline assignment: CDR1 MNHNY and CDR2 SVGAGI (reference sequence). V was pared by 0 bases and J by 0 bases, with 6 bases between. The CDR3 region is CASSYSSLSGANVLTF. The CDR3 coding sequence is TGTGCCAGCAGTTACTCGTCGCTCTCTGGGGCCAACGTCCTGACTTTC.

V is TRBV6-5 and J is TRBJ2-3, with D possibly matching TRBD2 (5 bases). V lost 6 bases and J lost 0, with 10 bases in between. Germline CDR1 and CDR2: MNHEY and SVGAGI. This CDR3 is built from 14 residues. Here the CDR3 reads CASRSGRSTDTQYF. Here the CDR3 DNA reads TGTGCCAGCAGAAGCGGACGGAGCACAGATACGCAGTATTTT.

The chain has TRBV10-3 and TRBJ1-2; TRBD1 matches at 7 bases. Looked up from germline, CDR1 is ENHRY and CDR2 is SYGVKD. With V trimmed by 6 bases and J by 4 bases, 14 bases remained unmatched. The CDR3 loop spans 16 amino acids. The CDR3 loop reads CAISQLRDSLGYGYTF. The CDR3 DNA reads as TGTGCCATCAGCCAACTCCGGGACAGCCTCGGCTATGGCTACACCTTC.

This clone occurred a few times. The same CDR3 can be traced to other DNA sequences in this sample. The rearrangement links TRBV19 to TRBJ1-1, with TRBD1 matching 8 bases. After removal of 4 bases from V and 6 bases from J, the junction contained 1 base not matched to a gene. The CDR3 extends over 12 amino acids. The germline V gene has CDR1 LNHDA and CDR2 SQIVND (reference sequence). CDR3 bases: TGTGCCAGTAGTACAGGGGGCCCTGAAGCTTTCTTT. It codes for CASSTGGPEAFF.

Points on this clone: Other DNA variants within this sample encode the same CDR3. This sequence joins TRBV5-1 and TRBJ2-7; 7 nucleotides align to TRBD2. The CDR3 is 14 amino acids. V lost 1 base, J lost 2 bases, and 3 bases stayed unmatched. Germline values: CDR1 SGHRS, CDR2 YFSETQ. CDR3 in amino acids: CASSLLAGAYEQYF. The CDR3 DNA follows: TGCGCCAGCAGCTTGCTTGCGGGGGCCTACGAGCAGTACTTC.

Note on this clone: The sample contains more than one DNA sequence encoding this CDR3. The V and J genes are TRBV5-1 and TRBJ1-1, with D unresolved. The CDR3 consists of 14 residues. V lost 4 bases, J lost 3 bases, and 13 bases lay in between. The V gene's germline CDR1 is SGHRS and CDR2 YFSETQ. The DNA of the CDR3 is TGCGCCAGCAGCCCGGGTACGGGGTACACTGAAGCTTTCTTT. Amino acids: CASSPGTGYTEAFF.

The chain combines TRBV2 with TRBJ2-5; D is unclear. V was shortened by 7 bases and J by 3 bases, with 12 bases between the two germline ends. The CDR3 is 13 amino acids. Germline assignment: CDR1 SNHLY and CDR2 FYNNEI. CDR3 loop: CASNEQIKETQYF. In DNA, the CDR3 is TGTGCCAGCAACGAGCAGATCAAAGAGACCCAGTACTTC.

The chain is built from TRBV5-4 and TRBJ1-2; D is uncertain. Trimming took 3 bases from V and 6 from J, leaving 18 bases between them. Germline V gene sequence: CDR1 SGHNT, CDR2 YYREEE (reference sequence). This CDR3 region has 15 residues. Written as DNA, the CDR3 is TGTGCCAGCAGCTGGTCCCCGGGCCCCGAAAATGGCTACACCTTC. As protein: CASSWSPGPENGYTF.

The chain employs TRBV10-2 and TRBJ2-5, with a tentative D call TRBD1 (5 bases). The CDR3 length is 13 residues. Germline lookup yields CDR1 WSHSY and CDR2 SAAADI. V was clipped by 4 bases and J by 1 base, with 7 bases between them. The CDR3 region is CASSGGVQETQYF. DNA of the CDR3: TGCGCCAGCAGTGGGGGCGTCCAAGAGACCCAGTACTTC.

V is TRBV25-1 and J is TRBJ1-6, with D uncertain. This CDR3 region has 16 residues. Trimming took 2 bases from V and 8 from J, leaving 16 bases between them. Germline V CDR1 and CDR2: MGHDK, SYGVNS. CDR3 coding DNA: TGTGCCAGCAGTGAAGGAGACGGGTTATTCGATTCACCCCTCCACTTT. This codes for CASSEGDGLFDSPLHF.

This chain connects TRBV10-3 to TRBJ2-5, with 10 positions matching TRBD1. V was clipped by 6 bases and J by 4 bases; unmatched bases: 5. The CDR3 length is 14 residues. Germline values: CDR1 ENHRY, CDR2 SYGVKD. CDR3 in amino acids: CAIRGTGAGETQYF. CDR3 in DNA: TGTGCCATCAGGGGGACAGGGGCGGGAGAGACCCAGTACTTC.

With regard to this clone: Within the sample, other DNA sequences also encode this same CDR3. DNA of the CDR3: TGTGCCAGCTCACTCGGGACTGCCAACACTGAAGCTTTCTTT. Amino acids: CASSLGTANTEAFF. The genes are TRBV18 and TRBJ1-1; D perhaps matches TRBD1 (5 bases). The CDR3 runs to 14 residues. Trimming shortened V by 4 bases and J by 2 bases, and 11 bases separated the two germline ends. Germline V lookup: CDR1 KGHSH, CDR2 LQKENI.

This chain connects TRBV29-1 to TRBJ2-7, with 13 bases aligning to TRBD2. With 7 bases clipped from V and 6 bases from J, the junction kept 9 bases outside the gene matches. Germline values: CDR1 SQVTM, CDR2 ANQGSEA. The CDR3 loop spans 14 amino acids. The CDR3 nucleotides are TGCAGCGCCGCGGGACTAGCGGGGCGCGGCGAGCAGTACTTC. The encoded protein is CSAAGLAGRGEQYF.

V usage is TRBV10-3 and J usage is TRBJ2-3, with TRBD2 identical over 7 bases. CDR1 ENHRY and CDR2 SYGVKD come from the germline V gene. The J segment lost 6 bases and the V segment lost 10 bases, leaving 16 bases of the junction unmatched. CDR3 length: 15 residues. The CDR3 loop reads CATTAGAGSVDTQYF. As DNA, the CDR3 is TGTGCCACCACAGCTGGAGCGGGGTCCGTCGATACGCAGTATTTT.

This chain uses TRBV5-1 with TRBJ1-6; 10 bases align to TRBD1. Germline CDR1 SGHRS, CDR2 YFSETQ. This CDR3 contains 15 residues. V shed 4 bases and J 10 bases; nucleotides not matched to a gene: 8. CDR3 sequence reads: CASSGDRGLDSPLHF. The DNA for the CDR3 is TGCGCCAGCAGCGGGGACAGGGGACTCGACTCACCCCTCCACTTT.